This T cell receptor (beta chain) was profiled in a study of CD8+ T cells in alopecia areata (dated by TCRdb to between 2017 and 2018). General notes on the study: Treated patients were enrolled in an open-label pilot trial of oral tofacitinib, 5 to 10 mg twice daily, for moderate-to-severe alopecia areata. Tofacitinib was given for 6 to 18 months, followed by 6 months of follow-up off drug to assess delayed response and recurrence. The SALT score, which quantifies the percentage of affected scalp surface area, was used to measure disease severity in treated patients. In both human patients and the C3H/HeJ mouse model, the study applied high-throughput TCRbeta sequencing to look at T cell clonal expansion in alopecia areata. In humans, TCRbeta sequencing was performed on scalp tissue and on sorted CD4+ and CD8+ peripheral blood T cells from healthy controls and from patients with patchy or totalis/universalis alopecia areata. Biopsies were taken from tofacitinib-treated patients at baseline and again at 4 and 24 weeks into treatment, and several of those patients also had a later scalp biopsy. Scalp clonality was compared among normal scalp (n=4), patchy alopecia areata scalp (n=8), and alopecia totalis/universalis scalp (n=8). RNA was extracted with the PAXgene miRNA kit for fixed scalp, the miRNeasy kit for PBMCs, and the RNeasy kit for mouse skin. Amplification of TCRbeta CDR3 regions was done by immunoSEQ multiplex PCR using 35 Vbeta forward primers and 13 Jbeta reverse primers. General findings and caveats noted by the study authors: Many expanded lesional clones persisted in scalp and blood during tofacitinib treatment, which may partly explain relapse after stopping treatment. Scalp clonality and the number of expanded CD8+ clones among the top 100 scalp clones were significantly decreased by tofacitinib. Resident alphabeta T cells in normal human skin are also sequenced, complicating scalp TCR repertoire analysis, unlike mouse skin dominated by gammadelta T cells. The treated cohort was small, with a single nonresponder, so links between baseline CD8+ expansion and response need larger studies. Compared with mice, TCR sequences shared between patients were less clear, possibly partly because of HLA diversity across the patient population. Compared with normal scalp, lesional scalp had higher clonality and more expanded CD8+ clones, particularly in alopecia totalis/universalis, a pattern that suggests antigenic drive.

The time point label corresponds to: roughly 27 days on oral tofacitinib. The sample's treatment or condition label, in plain terms: oral pan-JAK inhibitor, 5-10 mg twice daily. Peripheral blood and lesional scalp punch biopsies were obtained from patients with alopecia areata. PBMCs were isolated by density centrifugation and stained for CD3, CD4 and CD8, and CD4+ and CD8+ T cells were sorted on a FACSAria. Library preparation used the immunoSEQ multiplex PCR assay. For TCR sequencing, RNA was extracted from every sample and reverse transcribed into cDNA to serve as template. First-strand cDNA was synthesized with SuperScript III using a 2:1 mix of oligo-dT and random hexamers. A synthetic immune receptor repertoire was used to measure amplification bias, and any remaining bias was corrected computationally. Turning to the authors' computational methods: Raw reads were preprocessed to remove errors, and CDR3 was defined according to IMGT conventions as the region from the conserved cysteine to phenylalanine. Clonality was calculated as 1 minus Shannon entropy normalized by log2 of the number of productive unique TCRs. CD4 or CD8 identity of scalp clones was inferred by cross-referencing scalp TCRbeta sequences with sorted blood CD4 and CD8 repertoires. Entries here come from immuneACCESS through TCRdb and include only in-frame sequences with V and J called. Some clones fail to appear in such tables; in the studies checked, an unresolved V gene covers under half of the shortfall, and the cause of the remainder is unknown. The DNA was the basis for D and trimming; V, J and clone size are from that table. The sample table contains 110,000 to 150,000 clones; only one count was recorded for nearly 55% of them. The top ten constitute approximately 15% of the sample.

The CDR3 starts with the cysteine, ends with the phenylalanine, and has 18 residues. The only DNA kept is the CDR3, 54 bases in frame from the first base. Sequences SGHRS (CDR1) and YFSETQ (CDR2) are obtained from the germline V gene. The V end loses 0 bases and the J end loses 7 bases, and a stretch of 20 bases separates them. Turning to this clone: Its antigen is not yet known. No much larger clone is present one base from it, and per-base qualities are unavailable.

This clonotype was sampled from a human donor with alopecia areata. The rearranged segments are TRBV5-1 and TRBJ1-6, with the D gene uncertain. Sample: CD8+ T cells sorted from blood, taken at week 4, from a patient treated with tofacitinib. In nucleotide form, the sequence is TGCGCCAGCAGCTTGGCCCCCGGGAGAAGGAGGTTAAATTCACCCCTCCACTTT. The resulting protein is CASSLAPGRRRLNSPLHF.